Sequencing of this T cell receptor (beta chain) was carried out in a study of human T cells and chemical hapten exposure. On the study more broadly: In the roughly 24-week study, patients were dosed weekly with diphenylcyclopropenone on the scalp throughout.

MiXCR, applied by TCRdb to the RACE reads, yields one record per CDR3 protein. The profile shows fewer than 100,000 distinct CDR3 sequences, approximately 11% of them singletons. Per the germline V gene, CDR1 is MNHEY and CDR2 is SMNVEV (reference sequence). V lost 5 bases and J 0 bases, leaving 19 bases between the germline ends. This CDR3 spans 17 amino acids. As for time point: patch test 3, about 24 weeks after DPC sensitization. The treatment is: therapeutic diphenylcyclopropenone sensitization with weekly scalp DPC. The drawing of blood occurred before each patch test was applied. This clonotype was seen only a few times. Antigen unknown. Overall study results and limits: Expanded TCRs formed significantly more large CDR3 similarity clusters than controls.

V gene TRBV27 combines with J gene TRBJ1-1; TRBD1 is a possible D gene (6 bases). The starting material was whole blood, obtained in connection with sensitization to the hapten diphenylcyclopropenone (DPC). The source of this sequence is a woman under 40 with alopecia areata. Some clones in this sample may be carry-over from other donors' samples. CDR3 nucleotide sequence: TGTGCCAGCAGTATGTGGGGGGGGGCCAGCCTGAACACTGAAGCTTTCTTT. Its translation is CASSMWGGASLNTEAFF.